This TCR beta chain originates from a study of cytomegalovirus exposure and HLA in healthy donors. Germline trimming cut 5 bases from V and 2 bases from J; bases unmatched to any gene: 11. This CDR3 has 16 amino acids. The germline V gene encodes CDR1 SGHVS and CDR2 FNYEAQ. Study conclusions and caveats: The likely origin of a cluster of highly shared sequence variants was a sequencing artifact. Reportedly, TCR beta sequences accurately predicted HLA-A and HLA-B alleles in most subjects. In a later analysis, CMV-associated beta chains were mostly HLA-associated, it appeared.

On this clone itself: Its antigen remains unknown.

The PCR employed 60 Vbeta primers together with 13 Jbeta primers. Some clones are missing from TCRdb's copy, which holds only in-frame ones; the method was immunoSEQ multiplex PCR. This sample has about 120,000 clones, with under 80% found just once. The TCR sequence derives from a man between 40 and 49 years old in good health and CMV-seropositive. The rearrangement links TRBV7-6 to TRBJ1-2; 7 bases are shared with TRBD1. Sequenced sample: PBMCs. CDR3 amino acids: CASSPTTETGNYGYTF. CDR3 DNA sequence: TGTGCCAGCAGCCCCACAACGGAGACAGGGAACTATGGCTACACCTTC.